Listed here are 5 T cell receptor beta chains from one sample, sequenced in a study of cytomegalovirus exposure and HLA in healthy donors. Only in-frame clones appear in the TCRdb table, and some are missing; sequencing was by immunoSEQ multiplex PCR. Of 140,000 to 150,000 clones in the sample, 94% were seen once. Sequencing was performed on PBMCs. All receptors come from a man aged 18 to 29 in good health and CMV-seropositive.

Here the CDR3 reads CASLGQEDSPLHF. CDR3 bases: TGTGCCAGCTTGGGACAGGAGGATTCACCCCTCCACTTT. The chain recombines TRBV28 with TRBJ1-6, with 8 bases matching TRBD1. From germline, CDR1 is MDHEN and CDR2 SYDVKM. The CDR3 consists of 13 residues. V lost 8 bases to trimming and J lost 8 bases; unmatched junction nucleotides: 5.

The chain couples TRBV30 to TRBJ1-1; possible D gene TRBD1, 5 bases. Looked up from germline, CDR1 is GTSNPN and CDR2 is SVGIG (reference sequence). V was pared by 2 bases and J by 3 bases, with 16 bases between. This CDR3 has 15 amino acids. The CDR3 sequence: CAWSPVTGGDTEAFF. The CDR3 bases are TGTGCCTGGAGTCCCGTGACGGGAGGGGACACTGAAGCTTTCTTT.

The chain recombines TRBV10-1 with TRBJ2-1; 14 nucleotides match TRBD2. The CDR3 runs 19 residues. Germline CDR1 is WNHNN and CDR2 is SYGVQD (reference sequence). J lost 7 bases, V lost 3 bases, and 14 bases had no gene match. The CDR3 here is CASSENKTSGRASLNEQFF. The CDR3 DNA sequence: TGCGCCAGCAGTGAAAATAAGACTAGCGGGAGGGCCTCGTTAAATGAGCAGTTCTTC.

V gene TRBV7-9 combines with J gene TRBJ1-5; no firm D call. The germline gives CDR1 SEHNR, CDR2 FQNEAQ (reference sequence). Trimming cost V 3 bases and J 4 bases, with 4 bases left between them. The CDR3 covers 12 residues. CDR3 coding DNA: TGTGCCAGCAGCTTCAGGAATCAGCCCCAGCATTTT. Encoded protein: CASSFRNQPQHF.

The genes are TRBV5-6 and TRBJ2-2; D not certain. This CDR3 comprises 14 residues. V lost 1 base to trimming and J lost 9 bases, with 13 bases between them. Germline CDR1 is SGHDT and CDR2 is YYEEEE. DNA of the CDR3: TGTGCCAGCAGCTTGATTGATGGCGGTTGGGAGCTGTTTTTT. Protein: CASSLIDGGWELFF.